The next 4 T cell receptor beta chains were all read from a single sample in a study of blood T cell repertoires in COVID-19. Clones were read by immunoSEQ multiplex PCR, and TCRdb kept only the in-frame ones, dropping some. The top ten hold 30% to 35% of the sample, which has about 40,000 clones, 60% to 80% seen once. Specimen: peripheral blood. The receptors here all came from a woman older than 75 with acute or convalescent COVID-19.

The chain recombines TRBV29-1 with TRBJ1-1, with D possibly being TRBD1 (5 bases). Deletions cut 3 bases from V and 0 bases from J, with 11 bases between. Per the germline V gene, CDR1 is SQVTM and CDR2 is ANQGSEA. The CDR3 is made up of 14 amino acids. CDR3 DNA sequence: TGCAGCGTTGACCAGAAGGGGATGAACACTGAAGCTTTCTTT. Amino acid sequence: CSVDQKGMNTEAFF. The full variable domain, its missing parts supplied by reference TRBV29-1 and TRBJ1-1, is SAVISQKPSRDICQRGTSLTIQCQVDSQVTMMFWYRQQPGQSLTLIATANQGSEATYESGFVIDKFPISRPNLTFSTLTVSNMSPEDSSIYLCSVDQKGMNTEAFFGQGTRLTVV.

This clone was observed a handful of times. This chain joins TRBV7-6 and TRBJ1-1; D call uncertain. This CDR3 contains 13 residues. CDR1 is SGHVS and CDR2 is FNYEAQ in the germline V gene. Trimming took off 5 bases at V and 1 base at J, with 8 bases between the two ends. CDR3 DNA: TGTGCCAGCAGCCCTCGACAGAACACTGAAGCTTTCTTT. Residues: CASSPRQNTEAFF.

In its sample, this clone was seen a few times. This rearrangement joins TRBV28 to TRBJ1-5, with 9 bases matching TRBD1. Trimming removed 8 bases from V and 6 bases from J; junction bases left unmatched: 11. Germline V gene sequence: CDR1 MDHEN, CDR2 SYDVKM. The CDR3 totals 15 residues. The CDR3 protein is CASSTPGQGLQPQHF. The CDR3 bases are TGTGCCAGCTCTACCCCGGGACAGGGTCTTCAGCCCCAGCATTTT.

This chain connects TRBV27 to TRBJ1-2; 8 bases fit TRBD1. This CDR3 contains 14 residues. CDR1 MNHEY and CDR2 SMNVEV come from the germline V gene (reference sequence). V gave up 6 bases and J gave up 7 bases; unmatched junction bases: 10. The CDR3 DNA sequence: TGTGCCAGCAGCTGGACAGGGTTCAGGGGTGGCTACACCTTC. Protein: CASSWTGFRGGYTF.